This passage covers 28 T cell receptor beta chains from one sample sequenced in a study of graft-versus-host responses after intestinal transplantation. Sequencing was performed with immunoSEQ multiplex PCR; in TCRdb, only in-frame clones are kept and a portion is missing. Here the sample spans roughly 13,000 clones, 65% to 85% being singletons. The starting material was PBMCs, obtained roughly 290 days after intestinal transplant. These receptors came from a human patient who received an intestinal transplant, so some T cells may come from the graft donor.

V and J are TRBV7-9 and TRBJ2-3; 7 bases are a match to TRBD1. Germline CDR1 and CDR2: SEHNR and FQNEAQ (reference sequence). Losses at the gene ends were 5 bases for V and 2 bases for J; bases not matched to a gene: 13. This CDR3 spans 17 amino acids. CDR3 DNA: TGTGCCAGCAGCCCTCTGTTAGGGACAGCCGCCACAGATACGCAGTATTTT. Translating it yields CASSPLLGTAATDTQYF. Together with reference TRBV7-9 and TRBJ2-3, the CDR3 gives the full variable domain: DTGVSQNPRHKITKRGQNVTFRCDPISEHNRLYWYRQTLGQGPEFLTYFQNEAQLEKSRLLSDRFSAERPKGSFSTLEIQRTEQGDSAMYLCASSPLLGTAATDTQYFGPGTRLTVL.

The chain couples TRBV6-6 to TRBJ2-4, with 7 bases fitting TRBD1. In germline, CDR1 is MNHNY, CDR2 SVGAGI (reference sequence). The CDR3 sequence is 16 residues long. Losses at the gene ends were 5 bases for V and 6 bases for J; bases not matched to a gene: 13. The CDR3: CASSPRLGGRINIQYF. Here the CDR3 DNA reads TGTGCCAGCAGTCCACGTTTAGGGGGCCGGATAAACATTCAGTACTTC.

The chain links TRBV9 to TRBJ1-4; D remains ambiguous. The CDR3 is 15 amino acids. Germline V CDR1 and CDR2: SGDLS, YYNGEE. The V gene lost 4 bases and the J gene lost 0 bases, with 10 bases spanning the gap. CDR3 DNA: TGTGCCAGCAGCCTACTGGGTGCAACTAATGAAAAACTGTTTTTT. Translation: CASSLLGATNEKLFF.

This clone has more than one count but fewer than ten. The chain is built from TRBV4-1 and TRBJ1-3; maybe TRBD1 (6 bases). The V gene's germline CDR1 is MGHRA and CDR2 YSYEKL. This CDR3 is built from 17 residues. V shed 8 bases and J shed 2 bases, with 22 bases lying between them. The CDR3 DNA is TGCGCCAGCTCCGGGACCACAGGGAAGGTAGCTGGAAACACCATATATTTT. It is translated as CASSGTTGKVAGNTIYF.

The rearrangement joins TRBV7-9 to TRBJ1-1; no reliable D call. The germline V gene encodes CDR1 SEHNR and CDR2 FQNEAQ (reference sequence). V dropped 5 bases and J dropped 11 bases, with 15 bases sitting between them. The CDR3 is 12 amino acids. CDR3 sequence (DNA): TGTGCCAGCAGCCCCCCGTCGGCTGGCGCTTTCTTT. Its translation: CASSPPSAGAFF.

The sample holds a few counts of this clone. The rearrangement links TRBV15 to TRBJ1-5; 7 bases agree with TRBD1. This CDR3 is 14 amino acids long. Germline CDR1 reads LNHNV; CDR2 reads YYDKDF (reference sequence). Trimming took 6 bases from V and 5 from J; bases not matched to a gene: 7. Here the CDR3 DNA reads TGTGCCACCAGGGCTGACAGGGAGCATCAGCCCCAGCATTTT. It yields the protein CATRADREHQPQHF.

This clone has more than one count but fewer than ten. A much larger clonotype is one base distant, so this may be a read error. The chain recombines TRBV6-1 with TRBJ1-1; a weak D match, TRBD1 (5 bases). The germline CDR1 and CDR2 sequences are MNHNS and SASEGT. Trimming removed 2 bases from V and 2 bases from J, with 6 bases in between. CDR3 length: 13 residues. CDR3 region: CASSERDNTEAFF. CDR3 coding DNA: TGTGCCAGCAGTGAACGGGACAACACTGAAGCTTTCTTT.

J is TRBJ2-7 and V is TRBV30, with D hard to call. The length of the CDR3 is 11 residues. The V gene's germline CDR1 is GTSNPN and CDR2 SVGIG (reference sequence). The V end lost 5 bases, the J end lost 2 bases, and 7 bases lay between the germline ends. CDR3 residues: CAWGSPYEQYF. In DNA, the CDR3 is TGTGCCTGGGGGTCTCCCTACGAGCAGTACTTC.

This clone was seen a single time. The chain has TRBV4-1 and TRBJ1-3; tentatively, D is TRBD1 (5 bases). The germline V gene encodes CDR1 MGHRA and CDR2 YSYEKL. With 4 bases removed from V and 0 bases from J, the gap between germline ends came to 13 bases. The CDR3 runs to 16 residues. The CDR3, as DNA: TGCGCCAGCAGCCGATTGGGACCGACCTCTGGAAACACCATATATTTT. Translation gives CASSRLGPTSGNTIYF.

CDR3 sequence (DNA): TGTGCCAGCTCACCACCGGGGGGGGCTCAGCCCCAGCATTTT. Its protein product is CASSPPGGAQPQHF. The chain has TRBV18 and TRBJ1-5; D possibly corresponds to TRBD1 (6 bases). Per germline, CDR1 KGHSH and CDR2 LQKENI. Between the trimmed V and J ends, which lost 0 bases and 6 bases, there was a span of 9 bases. The CDR3 totals 14 residues.

This chain links TRBV7-9 with TRBJ2-5; D unresolved. CDR3 length equals 12 residues. The germline V gene has CDR1 SEHNR and CDR2 FQNEAQ (reference sequence). Trimming left V 1 base short and J 5 bases short, with 5 bases between. CDR3 in amino acids: CASSLVWETQYF. Here the CDR3 DNA reads TGTGCCAGCAGCTTAGTTTGGGAGACCCAGTACTTC. The full variable domain, its missing parts supplied by reference TRBV7-9 and TRBJ2-5, is DTGVSQNPRHKITKRGQNVTFRCDPISEHNRLYWYRQTLGQGPEFLTYFQNEAQLEKSRLLSDRFSAERPKGSFSTLEIQRTEQGDSAMYLCASSLVWETQYFGPGTRLLVL.

The V gene is TRBV2, the J gene TRBJ2-1; D may match TRBD1 or TRBD2 (6 bases each). Trimming removed 2 bases from V and 3 bases from J, with 11 bases in between. Per germline, CDR1 SNHLY and CDR2 FYNNEI. The CDR3 consists of 15 residues. The CDR3 region has the DNA TGTGCCAGCAGTGAAAGGGGGACTGTCTACAATGAGCAGTTCTTC. Encoded protein: CASSERGTVYNEQFF.

V usage is TRBV7-9 and J usage is TRBJ2-1; D is ambiguous. Germline V gene sequence: CDR1 SEHNR, CDR2 FQNEAQ (reference sequence). The ends were cut back, 5 bases at V and 0 bases at J, with 11 bases in the middle. The CDR3 is made up of 15 amino acids. The CDR3 DNA reads TGTGCCAGCAGCCCCCCTATTTACTCCTACAATGAGCAGTTCTTC. This codes for CASSPPIYSYNEQFF.

The chain is built from TRBV7-2 and TRBJ2-3; D perhaps matches TRBD2 (6 bases). V lost 3 bases to trimming and J lost 2 bases, with 9 bases between them. Per the germline V gene, CDR1 is SGHTA and CDR2 is FQGNSA. The length of the CDR3 is 14 residues. Written as DNA, the CDR3 is TGTGCCAGCAGCTTGGGACTGCTCACAGATACGCAGTATTTT. Protein: CASSLGLLTDTQYF. Combining the CDR3 with reference TRBV7-2 and TRBJ2-3 gives the whole variable domain GAGVSQSPSNKVTEKGKDVELRCDPISGHTALYWYRQSLGQGLEFLIYFQGNSAPDKSGLPSDRFSAERTGGSVSTLTIQRTQQEDSAVYLCASSLGLLTDTQYFGPGTRLTVL.

V usage is TRBV28 and J usage is TRBJ2-3; the match to TRBD2 covers 11 bases. J gave up 0 bases and V 3 bases, and 17 bases lay outside the gene matches. The CDR3 extends over 21 amino acids. From germline, CDR1 is MDHEN and CDR2 SYDVKM. The CDR3 loop reads CASSFPPISLAGGRSTDTQYF. The CDR3 DNA reads as TGTGCCAGCAGTTTTCCCCCCATTTCCCTAGCGGGAGGCCGCAGCACAGATACGCAGTATTTT.

A few counts support this clone. This rearrangement joins TRBV28 to TRBJ2-7, with 7 bases matching TRBD2. CDR1 and CDR2 (germline): MDHEN, SYDVKM. The CDR3 consists of 15 residues. Trimming took 1 base from V and 5 from J; bases not matched to a gene: 8. The CDR3 spells CASSLSAGAPDEQYF. The CDR3 DNA sequence: TGTGCCAGCAGTTTATCGGCGGGAGCCCCCGACGAGCAGTACTTC.

This chain links TRBV9 with TRBJ2-1; TRBD1 matches at 8 bases. J gave up 5 bases and V 4 bases, and 8 bases lay outside the gene matches. The germline V gene has CDR1 SGDLS and CDR2 YYNGEE. The CDR3 consists of 15 residues. The CDR3 reads CASSSQGAGNNEQFF. The CDR3 DNA is TGTGCCAGCAGCAGCCAGGGGGCCGGGAACAATGAGCAGTTCTTC.

The chain recombines TRBV5-1 with TRBJ1-4, with D hard to call. V was clipped by 2 bases and J by 1 base, with 9 bases between them. This CDR3 is built from 15 residues. Germline V gene sequence: CDR1 SGHRS, CDR2 YFSETQ. This chain's CDR3 is CASSLGGQTNEKLFF. The CDR3 DNA follows: TGCGCCAGCAGCTTAGGAGGGCAAACTAATGAAAAACTGTTTTTT.

In DNA form, the CDR3 reads TGCGCCAGCAGCTCCGGGACAGGCCTCTACGAGCAGTACTTC. Its translation is CASSSGTGLYEQYF. V gene TRBV5-1 combines with J gene TRBJ2-7; TRBD1 aligns across 8 bases. The V gene's germline CDR1 is SGHRS and CDR2 YFSETQ. The CDR3 runs 14 residues. With V trimmed by 3 bases and J by 3 bases, 5 bases remained unmatched. Drawing the rest from reference TRBV5-1 and TRBJ2-7, the complete variable domain is KAGVTQTPRYLIKTRGQQVTLSCSPISGHRSVSWYQQTPGQGLQFLFEYFSETQRNKGNFPGRFSGRQFSNSRSEMNVSTLELGDSALYLCASSSGTGLYEQYFGPGTRLTVT.

This chain uses TRBV18 with TRBJ2-7, with 11 bases identical to TRBD2. The CDR3 consists of 19 residues. V was clipped by 4 bases and J by 2 bases; unmatched bases: 16. Germline CDR1 reads KGHSH; CDR2 reads LQKENI. The CDR3 region has the DNA TGTGCCAGCTCACTGATACCGGGACTAGCGGTCAGGATCCCCTACGAGCAGTACTTC. Amino acid sequence: CASSLIPGLAVRIPYEQYF.

This clone was observed a few times. V gene TRBV28 combines with J gene TRBJ2-1, with D tentatively TRBD1 (6 bases). The CDR3 length is 13 residues. Germline lookup yields CDR1 MDHEN and CDR2 SYDVKM. Trimming pared 8 bases from V and 9 bases from J, leaving 17 bases between. The CDR3 nucleotides read TGTGCCAGCCTCCGGGACATTCGGGGTGAGCAGTTCTTC. Its translation is CASLRDIRGEQFF.

The rearrangement uses TRBV9 and TRBJ2-7, with TRBD2 matching 12 bases. The germline gives CDR1 SGDLS, CDR2 YYNGEE. V was clipped by 0 bases and J by 4 bases; unmatched bases: 5. The CDR3 extends over 16 amino acids. CDR3 sequence (DNA): TGTGCCAGCAGCGTAGGTCTAGCGGGAGGGAATTACGAGCAGTACTTC. It yields the protein CASSVGLAGGNYEQYF. Full variable domain (outside the CDR3, taken from reference TRBV9 and TRBJ2-7): DSGVTQTPKHLITATGQRVTLRCSPRSGDLSVYWYQQSLDQGLQFLIQYYNGEERAKGNILERFSAQQFPDLHSELNLSSLELGDSALYFCASSVGLAGGNYEQYFGPGTRLTVT.

The chain couples TRBV5-8 to TRBJ2-1, with 8 nucleotides matching TRBD2. This CDR3 has 16 residues. After removal of 2 bases from V and 3 bases from J, the junction contained 7 bases not matched to a gene. CDR1 and CDR2 (germline): SGHTS, YDEGEE. The CDR3: CASSLIAGRVYNEQFF. CDR3 DNA: TGTGCCAGCAGCTTAATAGCGGGAAGAGTCTACAATGAGCAGTTCTTC. The entire variable domain, with the rest obtained from reference TRBV5-8 and TRBJ2-1, is as follows: EAGVTQSPTHLIKTRGQQATLRCSPISGHTSVYWYQQALGLGLQFLLWYDEGEERNRGNFPPRFSGRQFPNYSSELNVNALELEDSALYLCASSLIAGRVYNEQFFGPGTRLTVL.

The rearrangement joins TRBV7-9 to TRBJ2-7, with 7 bases aligning to TRBD1. Per germline, CDR1 SEHNR and CDR2 FQNEAQ (reference sequence). The CDR3 has 15 amino acids. With 3 bases clipped from V and 2 bases from J, the junction kept 7 bases outside the gene matches. The CDR3 DNA sequence: TGTGCCAGCAGCTTTCGGACAGGAGAGGCCTACGAGCAGTACTTC. It is translated as CASSFRTGEAYEQYF.

The V call is TRBV7-7, the J call TRBJ2-1; D is unresolved. The germline CDR1 and CDR2 sequences are SSHAT and FNYEAQ (reference sequence). The CDR3 extends over 15 amino acids. The ends were cut back, 8 bases at V and 5 bases at J, with 19 bases in the middle. DNA of the CDR3: TGTGCCAGCTTACCGGCTGAAGCCGACCACAATGAGCAGTTCTTC. It translates to CASLPAEADHNEQFF.

This clone came up once. V gene TRBV7-3 combines with J gene TRBJ2-6; 7 nucleotides align to TRBD1. The junction had 3 bases not matched to a gene; V was cut back by 2 bases and J by 2 bases. This CDR3 contains 16 residues. Germline loops: CDR1 SGHTA, CDR2 FQGTGA. As DNA, the CDR3 is TGTGCCAGCAGCTTACAAGGGACAGCTGGGGCCAACGTCCTGACTTTC. This encodes CASSLQGTAGANVLTF.

This clone showed up just once. The gene calls are TRBV23-1 and TRBJ2-2; D is tentatively TRBD1 or TRBD2 (6 bases each). TRBV23-1 is an ORF, with its function uncertain. The CDR3 consists of 18 residues. V lost 0 bases and J lost 4, with 18 bases in between. CDR3 loop: CASSQSSGTQGCTGELFF. CDR3 DNA: TGCGCCAGCAGTCAATCCTCGGGGACTCAGGGGTGCACCGGGGAGCTGTTTTTT.

This sequence joins TRBV7-3 and TRBJ1-5; D remains unclear. Germline V gives CDR1 SGHTA, CDR2 FQGTGA. V gave up 5 bases and J gave up 7 bases, with 21 bases separating them. The CDR3 contains 16 residues. The CDR3 DNA reads as TGTGCCAGCAGCCTAATTCCCCAGCAGCTTAGACAGCCCCAGCATTTT. Amino acid sequence: CASSLIPQQLRQPQHF.